This T cell receptor beta chain is from a study of T cell responses to AZD1222 COVID-19 vaccine. The study, taken as a whole, reports: The donor group comprised mostly white British people and more females; the analysis possibly underestimated clonal diversity. Across spike, vaccine-associated CD4 TCRs were found, dominant at 160-218 and 743-854. Per reports, nearly half of all spike-specific TCRs target regions that are unmutated in variants. A rise in Spike-specific TCR breadth and depth followed two AZD1222 doses.

The CDR3 has 14 residues. The ends were cut back, 5 bases at V and 2 bases at J, with 12 bases in the middle. Per germline, CDR1 SGHVS and CDR2 FQNEAQ. Assay used: immunoSEQ multiplex PCR; TCRdb lists only in-frame clones, some missing. The sample has some 170,000 clones; approximately 90% are singletons. Details on this clone: Its antigen is undetermined.

The receptor's source is an adult who received the AZD1222 COVID-19 vaccine. Material: peripheral blood, obtained 28 days after the second AZD1222 dose. The chain couples TRBV7-8 to TRBJ1-2, with D unclear. This chain's CDR3 is CASSPRSENYGYTF. In DNA form, the CDR3 reads TGTGCCAGCAGCCCCAGAAGCGAGAACTATGGCTACACCTTC. The full variable domain, its missing parts supplied by reference TRBV7-8 and TRBJ1-2, is GAGVSQSPRYKVAKRGQDVALRCDPISGHVSLFWYQQALGQGPEFLTYFQNEAQLDKSGLPSDRFFAERPEGSVSTLKIQRTQQEDSAVYLCASSPRSENYGYTFGSGTRLTVV.